This record covers a single TCR beta chain. The data are from a study of blood T cell repertoires in COVID-19. Sequenced by immunoSEQ multiplex PCR; TCRdb stores in-frame clones only, minus some. The sample consists of approximately 250,000 clones, 80% to 95% of them appearing once. CDR1 and CDR2 from the germline V gene are MGHRA and YSYEKL. CDR3 length equals 15 residues. V lost 4 bases, J lost 3 bases, and 13 bases lay in between. The clonotype comes from a man younger than 40 with COVID-19, enrolled during active disease. V gene TRBV4-1 combines with J gene TRBJ1-3; D may be TRBD1 (5 bases). Material: peripheral blood. The CDR3 sequence: CASSLGNTGGNTIYF. In DNA, the CDR3 is TGCGCCAGCAGCCTAGGAAATACAGGTGGAAACACCATATATTTT.